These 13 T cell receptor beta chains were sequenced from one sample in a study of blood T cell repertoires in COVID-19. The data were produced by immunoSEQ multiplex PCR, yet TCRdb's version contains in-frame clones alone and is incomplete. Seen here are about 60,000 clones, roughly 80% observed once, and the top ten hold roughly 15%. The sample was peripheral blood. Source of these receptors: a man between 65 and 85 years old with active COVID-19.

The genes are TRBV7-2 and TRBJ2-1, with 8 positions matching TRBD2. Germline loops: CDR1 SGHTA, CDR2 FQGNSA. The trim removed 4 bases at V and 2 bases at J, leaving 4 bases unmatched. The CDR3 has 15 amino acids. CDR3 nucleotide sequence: TGTGCCAGCAGCTCCGGGACTAGGGCCTACAATGAGCAGTTCTTC. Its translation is CASSSGTRAYNEQFF.

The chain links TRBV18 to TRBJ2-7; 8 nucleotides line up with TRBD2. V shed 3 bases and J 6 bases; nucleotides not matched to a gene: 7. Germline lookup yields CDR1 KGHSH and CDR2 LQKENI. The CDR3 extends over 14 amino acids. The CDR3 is CASSPGLGGREQYF. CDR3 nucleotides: TGTGCCAGCTCACCGGGACTAGGTGGGCGCGAGCAGTACTTC. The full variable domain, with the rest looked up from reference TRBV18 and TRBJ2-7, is NAGVMQNPRHLVRRRGQEARLRCSPMKGHSHVYWYRQLPEEGLKFMVYLQKENIIDESGMPKERFSAEFPKEGPSILRIQQVVRGDSAAYFCASSPGLGGREQYFGPGTRLTVT.

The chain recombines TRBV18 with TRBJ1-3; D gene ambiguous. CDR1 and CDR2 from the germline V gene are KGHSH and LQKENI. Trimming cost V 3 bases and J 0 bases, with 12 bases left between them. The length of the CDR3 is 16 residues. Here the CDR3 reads CASSPRGDNSGNTIYF. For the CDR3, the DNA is TGTGCCAGCTCACCTCGGGGTGACAACTCTGGAAACACCATATATTTT.

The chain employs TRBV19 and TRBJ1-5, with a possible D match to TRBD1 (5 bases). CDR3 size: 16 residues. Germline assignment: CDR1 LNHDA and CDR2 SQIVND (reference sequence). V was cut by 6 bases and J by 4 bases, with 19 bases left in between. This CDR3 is CASSGQPWSVNQPQHF. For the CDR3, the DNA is TGTGCCAGTAGCGGACAACCGTGGTCCGTAAATCAGCCCCAGCATTTT.

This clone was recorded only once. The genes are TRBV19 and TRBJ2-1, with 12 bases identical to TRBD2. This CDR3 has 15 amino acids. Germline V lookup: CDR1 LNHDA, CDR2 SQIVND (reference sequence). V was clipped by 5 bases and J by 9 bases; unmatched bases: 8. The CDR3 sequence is CASSPRLAGVGEQFF. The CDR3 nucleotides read TGTGCCAGTAGTCCCCGACTAGCGGGAGTGGGTGAGCAGTTCTTC.

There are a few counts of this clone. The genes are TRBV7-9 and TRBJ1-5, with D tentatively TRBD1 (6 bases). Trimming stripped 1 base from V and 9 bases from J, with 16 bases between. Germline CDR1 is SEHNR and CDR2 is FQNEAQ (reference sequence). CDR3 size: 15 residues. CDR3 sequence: CASSLGGGDLRPQHF. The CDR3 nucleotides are TGTGCCAGCAGCTTAGGAGGGGGGGACTTACGGCCCCAGCATTTT.

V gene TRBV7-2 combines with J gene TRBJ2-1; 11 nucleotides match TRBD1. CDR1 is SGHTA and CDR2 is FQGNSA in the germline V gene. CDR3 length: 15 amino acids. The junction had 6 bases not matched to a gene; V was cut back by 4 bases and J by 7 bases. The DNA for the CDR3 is TGTGCCAGCAGCTCGGACAGGGGGCGCTCAAATGAGCAGTTCTTC. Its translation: CASSSDRGRSNEQFF.

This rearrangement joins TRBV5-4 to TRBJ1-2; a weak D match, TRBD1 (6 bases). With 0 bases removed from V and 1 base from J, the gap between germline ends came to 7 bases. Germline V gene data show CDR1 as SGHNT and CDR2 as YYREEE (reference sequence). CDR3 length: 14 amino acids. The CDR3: CASSLAGVNYGYTF. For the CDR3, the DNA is TGTGCCAGCAGCTTGGCAGGGGTTAACTATGGCTACACCTTC.

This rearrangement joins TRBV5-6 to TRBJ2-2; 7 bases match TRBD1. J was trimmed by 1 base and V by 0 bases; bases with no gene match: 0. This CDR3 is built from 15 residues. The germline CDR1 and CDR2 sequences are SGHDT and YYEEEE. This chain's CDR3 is CASSLDRGNTGELFF. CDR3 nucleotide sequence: TGTGCCAGCAGCTTGGACAGGGGGAACACCGGGGAGCTGTTTTTT. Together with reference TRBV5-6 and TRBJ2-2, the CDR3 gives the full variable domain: DAGVTQSPTHLIKTRGQQVTLRCSPKSGHDTVSWYQQALGQGPQFIFQYYEEEERQRGNFPDRFSGHQFPNYSSELNVNALLLGDSALYLCASSLDRGNTGELFFGEGSRLTVL.

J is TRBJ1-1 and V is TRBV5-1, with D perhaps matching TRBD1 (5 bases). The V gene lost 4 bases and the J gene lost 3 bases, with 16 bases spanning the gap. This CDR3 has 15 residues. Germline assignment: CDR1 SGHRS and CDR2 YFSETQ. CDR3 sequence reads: CASSQSGLRHTEAFF. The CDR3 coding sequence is TGCGCCAGCAGCCAGTCGGGACTGAGACACACTGAAGCTTTCTTT.

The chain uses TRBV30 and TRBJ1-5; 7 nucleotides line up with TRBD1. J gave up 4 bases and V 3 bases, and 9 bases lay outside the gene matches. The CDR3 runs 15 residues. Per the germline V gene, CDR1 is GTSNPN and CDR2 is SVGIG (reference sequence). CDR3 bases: TGTGCCTGGAGCGCTCCGGGACAGTCGAATCAGCCCCAGCATTTT. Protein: CAWSAPGQSNQPQHF. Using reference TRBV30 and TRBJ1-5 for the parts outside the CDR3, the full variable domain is SQTIHQWPATLVQPVGSPLSLECTVEGTSNPNLYWYRQAAGRGLQLLFYSVGIGQISSEVPQNLSASRPQDRQFILSSKKLLLSDSGFYLCAWSAPGQSNQPQHFGDGTRLSIL.

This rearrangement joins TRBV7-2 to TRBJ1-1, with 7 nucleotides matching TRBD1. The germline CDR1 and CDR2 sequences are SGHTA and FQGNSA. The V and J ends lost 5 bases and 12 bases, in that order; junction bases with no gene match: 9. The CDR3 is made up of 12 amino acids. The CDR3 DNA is TGTGCCAGCAGCGGGGGACAGTTTCGGCCTTTCTTT. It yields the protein CASSGGQFRPFF. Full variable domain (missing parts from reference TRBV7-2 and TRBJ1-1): GAGVSQSPSNKVTEKGKDVELRCDPISGHTALYWYRQSLGQGLEFLIYFQGNSAPDKSGLPSDRFSAERTGGSVSTLTIQRTQQEDSAVYLCASSGGQFRPFFGQGTRLTVV.

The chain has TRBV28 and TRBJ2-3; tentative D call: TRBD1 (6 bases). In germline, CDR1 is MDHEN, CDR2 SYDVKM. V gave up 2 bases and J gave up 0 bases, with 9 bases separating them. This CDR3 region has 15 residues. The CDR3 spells CASSLNTGSTDTQYF. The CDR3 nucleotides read TGTGCCAGCAGTTTAAATACAGGGAGCACAGATACGCAGTATTTT.